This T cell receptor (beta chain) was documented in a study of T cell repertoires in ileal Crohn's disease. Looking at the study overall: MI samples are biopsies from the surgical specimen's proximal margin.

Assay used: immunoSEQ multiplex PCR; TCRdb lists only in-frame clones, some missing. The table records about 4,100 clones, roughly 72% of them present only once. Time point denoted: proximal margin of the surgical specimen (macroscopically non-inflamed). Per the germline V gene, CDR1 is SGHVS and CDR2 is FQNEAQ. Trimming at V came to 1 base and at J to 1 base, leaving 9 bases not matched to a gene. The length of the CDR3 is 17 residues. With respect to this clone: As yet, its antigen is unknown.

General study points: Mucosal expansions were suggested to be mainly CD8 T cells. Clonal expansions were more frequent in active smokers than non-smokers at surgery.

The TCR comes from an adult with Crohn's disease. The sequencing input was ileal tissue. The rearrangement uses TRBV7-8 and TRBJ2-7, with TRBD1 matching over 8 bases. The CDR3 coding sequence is TGTGCCAGCAGCTTAGAGTGGACGAGGACAGGGTCCTACGAGCAGTACTTC. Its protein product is CASSLEWTRTGSYEQYF.